This T cell receptor (beta chain) was sequenced for a study of cytomegalovirus exposure and HLA in healthy donors. Germline values: CDR1 MNHNY, CDR2 SVGAGI (reference sequence). The CDR3 is made up of 15 amino acids. The ends were cut back, 6 bases at V and 0 bases at J, with 15 bases in the middle. The sample holds a few counts of this clone. What it recognizes is unknown. Amplification used 60 Vbeta primers and 13 Jbeta primers. Produced via immunoSEQ multiplex PCR; TCRdb's table is partial and in-frame only. The sample has some 120,000 clones, over 60% seen once. The study's findings and limits: Several of the most significant clusters appeared linked to common viral pathogens, based on a later analysis. A later analysis linked a missense variant in DCLRE1C to the trimming of TCR beta V and J genes. Later on, analysis showed that most CMV-associated TCR beta chains appeared to be HLA-restricted. HLA allele associations emerged for 16,951 TCR beta sequences in a later analysis, at 0.05 false discovery rate.

Sequencing was carried out using PBMCs. The V gene is TRBV6-6, the J gene TRBJ2-7; tentatively, D is TRBD1 (6 bases). This TCR derives from a woman aged 40 to 50 in good health and CMV-seronegative. The CDR3 sequence: CASRDRIPFSYEQYF. The CDR3 coding sequence is TGTGCCAGCAGAGACAGGATCCCATTCTCCTACGAGCAGTACTTC.